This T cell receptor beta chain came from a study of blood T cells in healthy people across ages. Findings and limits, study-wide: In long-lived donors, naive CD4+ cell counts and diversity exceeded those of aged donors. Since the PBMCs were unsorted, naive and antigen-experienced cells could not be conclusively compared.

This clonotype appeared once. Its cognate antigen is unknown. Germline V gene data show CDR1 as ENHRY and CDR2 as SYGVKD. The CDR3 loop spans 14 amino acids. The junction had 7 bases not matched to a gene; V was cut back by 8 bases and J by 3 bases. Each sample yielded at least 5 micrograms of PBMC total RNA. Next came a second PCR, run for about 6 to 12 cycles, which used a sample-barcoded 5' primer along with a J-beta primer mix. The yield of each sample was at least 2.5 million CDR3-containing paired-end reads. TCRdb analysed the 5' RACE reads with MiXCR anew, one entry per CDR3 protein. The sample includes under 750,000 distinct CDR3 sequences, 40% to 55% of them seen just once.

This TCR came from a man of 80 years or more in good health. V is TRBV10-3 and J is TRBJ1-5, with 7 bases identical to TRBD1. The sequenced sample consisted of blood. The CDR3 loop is CAIRDSRSNQPQHF. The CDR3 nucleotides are TGTGCCATCCGGGACAGCAGATCCAATCAGCCCCAGCATTTT.